The rows below give T cell receptor beta chains drawn from one sample of a study of T cell responses to AZD1222 COVID-19 vaccine. Produced via immunoSEQ multiplex PCR; TCRdb's table is partial and in-frame only. The sample has 100,000 to 150,000 clones, roughly 88% seen once. Sequences were derived from peripheral blood, sampled 28 days after the second AZD1222 dose. These receptors all stem from an adult who received the AZD1222 COVID-19 vaccine. CDR3s include the opening cysteine and the closing phenylalanine or tryptophan. The D gene is left open where the match is weak. Only part of the rows carry a size: once, few, many, or a class if the clone is expanded.

>TRBV19|.|15|TRBJ2-2|.
TGTGCCAGTACTTGGGGCGGGTTATCAACCGGGGAGCTGTTTTTT
CASTWGGLSTGELFF
>TRBV19|.|16|TRBJ1-2|.
TGTGCCAGTAGTAGGGGTGTCGGGACCTATAACTATGGCTACACCTTC
CASSRGVGTYNYGYTF
>TRBV5-4|few|16|TRBJ2-3|.
TGTGCCAGCAGCCCCTCCGGGGTACGTAGCACAGATACGCAGTATTTT
CASSPSGVRSTDTQYF
>TRBV18|.|14|TRBJ2-5|TRBD2
TGTGCCAGCTCACCAACTAGCGGTCAAGAGACCCAGTACTTC
CASSPTSGQETQYF
>TRBV6-5|once|15|TRBJ2-1|.
TGTGCCAGCGGAAAGGGACTTCCTTTGTTCAATGAGCAGTTCTTC
CASGKGLPLFNEQFF
>TRBV3-1/TRBV3-2|.|14|TRBJ2-7|TRBD1
TGTGCCAGCAGCCAAGTGGGACAGAACTACGAGCAGTACTTC
CASSQVGQNYEQYF
>TRBV29-1|.|13|TRBJ1-3|TRBD1
TGCAGCGCCCAGGGGGTCACTGGAAACACCATATATTTT
CSAQGVTGNTIYF
>TRBV4-1|.|18|TRBJ2-3|TRBD2
TGCGCCAGCAGCCAAGTAGTTCGACGGAGCGGGACCACAGATACGCAGTATTTT
CASSQVVRRSGTTDTQYF
>TRBV6-6|.|13|TRBJ2-7|.
TGTGCCAGCAGACTCGAGGGAACCTACGAGCAGTACTTC
CASRLEGTYEQYF
>TRBV5-1|.|13|TRBJ2-1|.
TGCGCCAGCAGCTCCCTGGAAGAGGGTGAGCAGTTCTTC
CASSSLEEGEQFF
>TRBV5-3|.|15|TRBJ2-2|.
TGTGCCAGAAGCTTCAGGGGTGTCAGGACCGGGGAGCTGTTTTTT
CARSFRGVRTGELFF
>TRBV29-1|.|13|TRBJ2-7|.
TGCAGCGTCCGGGACAACCTCCTCTACGAGCAGTACTTC
CSVRDNLLYEQYF